This T cell receptor beta chain was observed in a study of cytomegalovirus exposure and HLA in healthy donors. PCR primers comprised 60 Vbeta and 13 Jbeta primers. TCRdb's copy holds only in-frame clones and misses some; the assay was immunoSEQ multiplex PCR. The table has 55,000 to 80,000 clones, roughly 75% seen once. The CDR3 is made up of 14 amino acids. Germline V CDR1 and CDR2: SGHDT, YYEEEE. Deletions cut 0 bases from V and 3 bases from J, with 8 bases between. The sequenced sample consisted of PBMCs. This receptor was taken from a man aged 55 to 70 in good health and CMV-seropositive. The J gene is TRBJ2-3, the V gene TRBV5-6, with D possibly being TRBD1 (5 bases). CDR3 amino acids: CASSLGGQTDTQYF. The CDR3 region has the DNA TGTGCCAGCAGCTTGGGGGGCCAGACAGATACGCAGTATTTT. Combining the CDR3 with reference TRBV5-6 and TRBJ2-3 gives the whole variable domain DAGVTQSPTHLIKTRGQQVTLRCSPKSGHDTVSWYQQALGQGPQFIFQYYEEEERQRGNFPDRFSGHQFPNYSSELNVNALLLGDSALYLCASSLGGQTDTQYFGPGTRLTVL.